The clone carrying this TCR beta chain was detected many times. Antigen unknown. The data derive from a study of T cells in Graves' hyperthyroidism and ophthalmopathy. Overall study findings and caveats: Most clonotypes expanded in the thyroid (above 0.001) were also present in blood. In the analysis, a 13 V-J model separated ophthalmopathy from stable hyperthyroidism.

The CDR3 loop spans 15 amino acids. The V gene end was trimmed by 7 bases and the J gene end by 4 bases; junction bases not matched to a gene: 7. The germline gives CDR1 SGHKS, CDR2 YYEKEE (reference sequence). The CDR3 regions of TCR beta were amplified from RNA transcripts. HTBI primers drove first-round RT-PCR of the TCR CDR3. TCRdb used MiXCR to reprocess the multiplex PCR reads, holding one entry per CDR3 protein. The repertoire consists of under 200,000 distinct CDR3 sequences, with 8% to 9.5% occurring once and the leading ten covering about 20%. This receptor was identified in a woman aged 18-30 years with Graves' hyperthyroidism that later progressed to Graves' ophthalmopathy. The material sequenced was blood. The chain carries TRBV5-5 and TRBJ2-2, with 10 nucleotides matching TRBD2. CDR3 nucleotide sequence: TGTGCCAGCCATCTAGCGGGGGACCGCACCGGGGAGCTGTTTTTT. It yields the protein CASHLAGDRTGELFF.